This T cell receptor (beta chain) was identified during a study of cytomegalovirus exposure and HLA in healthy donors (dated by TCRdb to 2016 to 2017). Background on the whole study: According to an earlier analysis of a few hundred of the donors, some 180 million T cells yielded roughly 100 million unique TCR beta sequences and approximately 300 Gb of sequence data. An early release covering about 600 HLA-typed donors comprised about 310 gigabases of sequencing data and around 80 million unique TCR sequences. Among the 398 genotyped donors, around 81% belonged to the genetic ancestry cluster associated with self-reported Caucasian donors. The study was designed to test whether signatures of past pathogen exposure could be identified by cataloging public T cell receptors. The T cell repertoires of 666 subjects were profiled by immunosequencing and related to cytomegalovirus serostatus. Besides the first cohort of around 670 subjects, a separate validation cohort made up of 120 different subjects was used. To predict cytomegalovirus infection status, the study brought together high-throughput TCR immunosequencing, statistical association of individual TCRs with disease status, and machine learning. In a later analysis, previously published TCR beta repertoires from several hundred donors were re-analyzed and high-resolution HLA genotyping was added so that TCR occurrence patterns could be studied. Rather than drawing on any new phenotypic data, the later analysis identified candidate immune exposures from TCR beta sequences and the way those sequences occurred across donors. To decide whether each TCR beta V gene segment behaved as functional or pseudogenic, an earlier analysis of 587 of the donors relied on high-throughput TCR beta sequencing. Alongside the repertoire data, information on donor age, sex, ethnicity and CMV serostatus was compiled. In a later genetic analysis, genome-wide SNP genotypes for about 55% of the roughly 670 donors were used, and that subset was treated as a discovery cohort. Every repertoire in the discovery cohort had been generated on one and the same sequencing platform. Class I and class II HLA loci were covered by the typing at four-digit resolution. Typing coverage differed by locus: A, B, C, DRB1 and DQB1 were typed in roughly 629-640 donors, DQA1 in approximately 520, DPA1 in 600 to 610, and DPB1 in roughly 450. A handful of DR-DQ haplotypes were handled as single units for association and clustering because linkage in the cohort was strong. On average, 235,054 unique TCR beta nucleotide sequences were sequenced per donor among a few hundred genotyped donors of the cohort, with roughly 18% of those sequences being non-productive. The paper's findings and limits, for the study overall: The study listed 164 TCR beta chains as associated with cytomegalovirus. A later analysis reported that several top co-occurrence clusters appeared linked to parvovirus B19, influenza, CMV and Epstein-Barr virus. The presence/absence analyses assumed that sequencing depth was roughly uniform across donors, and that assumption may not be true. Cytomegalovirus status was reported to be diagnosed by the classifier with high specificity and sensitivity in both the original and validation cohorts. At a false discovery rate of 0.05, a later analysis linked 15,000 to 20,000 TCR beta sequences to specific HLA alleles. According to a later genetic analysis, donors in an Asian-associated ancestry cluster had fewer N-insertions in productive TCRs than the approximately 650-donor mean. A few of the identified cytomegalovirus-associated TCR beta chains were confirmed in vitro to be specific for cytomegalovirus antigens. Broadly in line with IMGT annotations, most TCR beta V segments showed up in productive rearrangements about 87% or about 30% of the time in an earlier analysis of a few hundred of the donors. Linkage disequilibrium might explain the correlated functional status among segregating V segments, but an unknown experimental factor could not be excluded. An association between a missense DCLRE1C variant and V-gene and J-gene trimming of TCR beta chains was found in a later genetic analysis and replicated in an independent cohort. Assigning TCR associations to individual alleles was difficult when HLA alleles, especially DR and DQ, strongly co-occurred. The only immune exposure information available for the cohort was CMV serostatus. A group of highly shared sequence variants was considered likely to be a technical artifact of the sequencing pipeline. In a later analysis, HLA-associated TCR beta chains showed more clonal expansion and lower generation probabilities than non-associated chains that were equally common. Across donors, most TCR sequences were observed very rarely, whereas some public TCRs were present in many individuals. Because HLA typing was missing for some donors at each locus, association tests included only the typed subset. Some IMGT-functional V segments, including TRBV6-2 and TRBV6-3, could not be told apart with the 87-base-pair reads, so those segments were excluded. A further reported finding was that TCR beta sequences accurately predicted the HLA-A and HLA-B alleles for most subjects in the first cohort. In a later analysis, most CMV-associated TCR beta chains were found to appear HLA-restricted, with HLA associations seemingly driven largely by CMV exposure. In a later analysis, TCR association rates were found to vary across HLA loci, with the most associated TCRs seen for DRB1 alleles and the fewest for HLA-C alleles. The cohort was sequenced for TCR beta chains only, and without alpha or paired-chain data the features that could be detected were limited. The earlier analysis of approximately 540 of the donors excluded seventeen rarely observed V segments, including chromosome 9 orphons, because counts were too low. The authors suggested that the approach could potentially be generalized to other disease states and immunological phenotypes.

The cohort consisted of 666 healthy bone marrow donors. Cohort members were all nominally healthy when sampled, although unrecorded immune exposures were likely present. The donor was CMV seronegative and belonged to the group of 350 to 400 seronegative cohort members. Every donor gave a peripheral blood sample, and the peripheral blood mononuclear cells from that sample were used for TCR beta sequencing. The Qiagen DNeasy Blood Extraction Kit was used to extract genomic DNA from the blood cell samples. The library was made by the immunoSEQ multiplex PCR assay. A mixture of 60 forward primers for TCR Vbeta segments and 13 reverse primers for TCR Jbeta segments was used in the multiplex PCR. Amplification of the CDR3 region of rearranged TCR beta genes was performed with a multiplex PCR assay on genomic DNA. The amplified TCR beta libraries were sequenced on the Illumina HiSeq System as 87-base-pair reads. The authors' analysis ran thus. Across the 500 to 700 repertoires, a later analysis counted 60 million to 90 million unique TCR beta chains, 9.5 million to 12 million of which were shared by at least two donors. A nearest-neighbor algorithm error-corrected the raw reads and collapsed the reads into unique sequences, merging closely related sequences to remove PCR and sequencing errors. V, D and J gene segments were assigned by aligning CDR3 sequences to IMGT reference sequences. Each retained sequence needed at least a six-nucleotide match to both a V gene segment and a J gene segment. A rearrangement counted as productive if the CDR3 had no stop codons and remained in frame with V and J, and every other rearrangement counted as non-productive. CDR3 was defined according to IMGT convention as the region running from the second conserved V-encoded cysteine to the conserved J-encoded phenylalanine. Sequences without an unambiguous match to a single V gene segment were excluded from the earlier analysis of approximately 560 of the donors. In an earlier analysis of 587 of the donors, a V segment was called functional when productive rearrangements were above 56.7%, and segregating when the standard deviation between donors exceeded 5%. A statistical classification framework was built for diagnosing cytomegalovirus status from the catalog of TCR beta chain sequences. In a later analysis, TCR nucleotide sequences were compared against IMGT/GENE-DB human TR gene sequences so that V and J genes could be assigned. The TCRdist pipeline was used in a later analysis to assign CDR3 sequences and most-parsimonious VDJ recombination scenarios. A later analysis defined each TCR beta chain by its CDR3 amino acid sequence plus V-gene family, and excluded reads lacking a unique V-gene family. To address suspected cross-contamination and a sequencing artifact, a later analysis removed around 590 highly shared, low-generation-probability nucleotide sequences. For each public chain, a later analysis derived a clonal expansion index from normalized ranks of inferred template counts within each repertoire. A later analysis computed generation probabilities with a VDJ recombination model fitted to out-of-frame rearrangements, and checked the results against IGoR. In a later analysis, TCR-TCR, TCR-HLA and TCR-CMV co-occurrence was scored with hypergeometric tests, and a repertoire-size bias correction was applied to TCR pairs. In a later analysis, false discovery rates were estimated by permuting HLA or CMV assignments 20 times. In a later analysis, co-occurring TCRs were grouped using DBSCAN, and TCRdist sequence similarity was added for clustering within HLA-allele-positive subsets. Repertoires with fewer than 30,000 or more than 120,000 public chains, plus five repertoires with anomalous nucleotide sharing, were excluded from co-occurrence clustering. What TCRdb holds here is the immuneACCESS table cut down to in-frame rearrangements. Part of the clones is not present; checked against another copy, under half of the missing clones reflect an unresolved V gene, and the others are unexplained. V, J and clone size reflect that table, while D and trimming were determined from the DNA. This sample lists fewer than 200,000 clones; about 70% were detected once. The ten largest clones add up to over 1.5% of the sample.

About this clone: What antigen it recognizes has not been identified. No base quality information exists; no much larger clone differs at one position.

After removal of 5 bases from V and 2 bases from J, the junction retains 6 bases not matched to a gene. The CDR3, cysteine through phenylalanine, is 17 amino acids long. Just the 51-base CDR3 DNA is kept, in frame starting at base 1. In the germline V gene (reference sequence), CDR1 corresponds to MNHEY and CDR2 to SMNVEV. The chain uses TRBV27 and TRBJ2-3; TRBD2 aligns with 14 central bases. The receptor was derived from a woman in her 30s in good health and CMV-seronegative. Specimen: PBMCs. The encoded CDR3 is CASSQRLAGGFTDTQYF. The bases are TGTGCCAGCAGTCAAAGACTAGCGGGGGGGTTCACAGATACGCAGTATTTT.